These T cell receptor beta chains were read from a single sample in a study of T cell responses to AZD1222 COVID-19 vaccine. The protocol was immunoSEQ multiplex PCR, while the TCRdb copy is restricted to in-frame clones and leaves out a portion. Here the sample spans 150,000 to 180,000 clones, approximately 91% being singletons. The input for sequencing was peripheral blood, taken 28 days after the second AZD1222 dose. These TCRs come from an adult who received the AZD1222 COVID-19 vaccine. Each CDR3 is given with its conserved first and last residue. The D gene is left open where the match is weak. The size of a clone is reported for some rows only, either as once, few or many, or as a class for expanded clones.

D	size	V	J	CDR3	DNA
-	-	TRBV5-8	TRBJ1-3	CASSLSLTSTGNTIYF	TGTGCCAGCAGCTTGTCCCTGACTAGCACTGGAAACACCATATATTTT
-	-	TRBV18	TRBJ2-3	CASSPPWGTTDTQYF	TGTGCCAGCTCACCACCGTGGGGGACCACAGATACGCAGTATTTT
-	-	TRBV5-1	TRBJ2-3	CASSYEVWGRVDTQYF	TGCGCCAGCAGCTACGAAGTCTGGGGCCGAGTGGATACGCAGTATTTT
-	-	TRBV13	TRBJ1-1	CASSARTANTEAFF	TGTGCCAGCAGCGCCCGGACAGCGAACACTGAAGCTTTCTTT
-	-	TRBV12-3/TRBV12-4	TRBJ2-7	CASSLKGYYEQYF	TGTGCCAGCAGTTTAAAGGGTTACTACGAGCAGTACTTC
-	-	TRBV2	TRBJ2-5	CATHTKTGGDVWMETQYF	TGTGCCACCCACACTAAGACAGGCGGGGATGTCTGGATGGAGACCCAGTACTTC
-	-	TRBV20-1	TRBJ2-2	CSASWPASSGELFF	TGCAGTGCTAGTTGGCCCGCGAGCTCCGGGGAGCTGTTTTTT
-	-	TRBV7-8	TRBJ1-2	CASNRDRLYGYTF	TGTGCCAGCAATCGGGATCGCCTCTATGGCTACACCTTC
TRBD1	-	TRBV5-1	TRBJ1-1	CASSLEGQGARTEAFF	TGCGCCAGCAGCTTAGAGGGACAGGGGGCGAGGACTGAAGCTTTCTTT
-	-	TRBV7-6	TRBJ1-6	CASSSRTDSPLHF	TGTGCCAGCAGCTCAAGGACTGATTCACCCCTCCACTTT
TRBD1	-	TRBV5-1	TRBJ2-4	CASSLPGTGGKDKNIQYF	TGCGCCAGCAGCCTCCCCGGGACAGGGGGCAAGGACAAAAACATTCAGTACTTC
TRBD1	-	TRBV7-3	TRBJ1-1	CASSSYRGTEAFF	TGTGCCAGCAGCTCCTACAGGGGTACTGAAGCTTTCTTT
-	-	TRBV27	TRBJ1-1	CASSFSSMNTEAFF	TGTGCCAGCAGTTTCAGCTCCATGAACACTGAAGCTTTCTTT
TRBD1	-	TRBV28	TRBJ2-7	CASSFGTAYDEQYF	TGTGCCAGCAGTTTCGGGACAGCTTACGACGAGCAGTACTTC
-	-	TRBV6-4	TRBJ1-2	CASSPQGNYGYTF	TGTGCCAGCAGTCCCCAGGGAAACTATGGCTACACCTTC
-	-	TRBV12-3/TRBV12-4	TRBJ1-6	CASSLADSPLHF	TGTGCCAGCAGTTTGGCCGATTCACCCCTCCACTTT
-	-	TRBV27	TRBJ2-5	CASSFTGPETQYF	TGTGCCAGCAGTTTTACAGGGCCAGAGACCCAGTACTTC
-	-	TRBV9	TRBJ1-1	CASSTTARVTEAFF	TGTGCCAGCAGCACGACCGCCCGGGTAACTGAAGCTTTCTTT
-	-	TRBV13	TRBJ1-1	CASSLEQTEAFF	TGTGCCAGCAGCTTAGAGCAGACTGAAGCTTTCTTT
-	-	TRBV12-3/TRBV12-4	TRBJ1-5	CASGHYSNQPQHF	TGTGCCAGCGGACACTATAGCAATCAGCCCCAGCATTTT
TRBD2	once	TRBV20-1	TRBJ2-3	CSASLAGGSTDTQYF	TGCAGTGCTAGTCTGGCGGGGGGAAGCACAGATACGCAGTATTTT
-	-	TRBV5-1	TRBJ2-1	CASSSGQSHYNEQFF	TGCGCCAGCAGCTCAGGACAGAGCCACTACAATGAGCAGTTCTTC
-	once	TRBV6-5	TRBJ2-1	CASSYLGGGSYNEQFF	TGTGCCAGCAGTTACCTCGGAGGGGGCTCCTACAATGAGCAGTTCTTC